The next 27 T cell receptor beta chains were all read from a single sample in a study of cytotoxic CD8 clonotypes in ibrutinib-treated CLL. Assay used: immunoSEQ multiplex PCR; TCRdb lists only in-frame clones, some missing. The sample carries about 27,000 clones, 69% recorded once. Sequenced material: PBMCs, taken after 24 months of ibrutinib treatment. The receptors come from a human donor with chronic lymphocytic leukemia.

J is TRBJ2-2 and V is TRBV18, with 8 bases aligning to TRBD2. V trimming: 6 bases; J trimming: 5 bases; junction bases outside the gene matches: 8. Germline V gene sequence: CDR1 KGHSH, CDR2 LQKENI. The length of the CDR3 is 15 residues. The CDR3 here is CASSAGGRTTGELFF. The CDR3 DNA reads as TGTGCCAGCTCTGCGGGGGGCAGGACTACCGGGGAGCTGTTTTTT.

The chain carries TRBV6-6 and TRBJ2-7; 7 bases match TRBD1. Losses at the gene ends were 7 bases for V and 2 bases for J; bases not matched to a gene: 8. The CDR3 totals 14 residues. Per germline, CDR1 MNHNY and CDR2 SVGAGI (reference sequence). The CDR3 DNA follows: TGTGCCAGCATCAACCGGGACAGTGCCTACGAGCAGTACTTC. This translates into CASINRDSAYEQYF.

This chain uses TRBV18 with TRBJ2-1; the D gene could be TRBD1 or TRBD2 (5 bases each). Germline V gene data show CDR1 as KGHSH and CDR2 as LQKENI. Trimming removed 11 bases from V and 6 bases from J, with 20 bases in between. The CDR3 runs 14 residues. The CDR3: CAGAGGLTPNEQFF. The DNA for the CDR3 is TGTGCCGGAGCTGGGGGTTTGACCCCCAATGAGCAGTTCTTC.

The chain employs TRBV18 and TRBJ2-3, with TRBD1 identical over 9 bases. CDR1 and CDR2 (germline): KGHSH, LQKENI. Germline trimming cut 2 bases from V and 3 bases from J; bases unmatched to any gene: 3. The CDR3 sequence is 15 residues long. The CDR3 region is CASSPGTGSTDTQYF. The DNA of the CDR3 is TGTGCCAGCTCACCAGGGACAGGGTCTACAGATACGCAGTATTTT.

This chain connects TRBV7-3 to TRBJ1-5; TRBD1 is a possible D gene (6 bases). The CDR3 has 10 amino acids. Trimming removed 5 bases from V and 12 bases from J, with 8 bases in between. Germline values: CDR1 SGHTA, CDR2 FQGTGA. CDR3 loop: CASSPQGQHF. CDR3 coding DNA: TGTGCCAGCAGCCCACAGGGCCAGCATTTT.

This clone was seen at least ten times. V gene TRBV23-1 combines with J gene TRBJ2-2; the D gene could be TRBD1 or TRBD2 (5 bases each). TRBV23-1 falls under the ORF class, with uncertain function. V was cut by 7 bases and J by 5 bases, with 14 bases left in between. The CDR3 spans 14 residues. The chain's CDR3 is CASTGQGITGELFF. The CDR3 DNA is TGCGCCAGCACGGGGCAGGGAATTACCGGGGAGCTGTTTTTT.

V usage is TRBV28 and J usage is TRBJ2-5; 7 bases are a match to TRBD2. The CDR3 totals 14 residues. Per germline, CDR1 MDHEN and CDR2 SYDVKM. The V segment lost 6 bases and the J segment 5 bases; nucleotides outside the gene matches: 9. In DNA form, the CDR3 reads TGTGCCAGCAGCAAAGGACTAGAGTGGGAGACCCAGTACTTC. Translated: CASSKGLEWETQYF. Drawing the rest from reference TRBV28 and TRBJ2-5, the complete variable domain is DVKVTQSSRYLVKRTGEKVFLECVQDMDHENMFWYRQDPGLGLRLIYFSYDVKMKEKGDIPEGYSVSREKKERFSLILESASTNQTSMYLCASSKGLEWETQYFGPGTRLLVL.

This sequence joins TRBV29-1 and TRBJ2-7; TRBD1 agrees at 8 bases. The germline CDR1 and CDR2 sequences are SQVTM and ANQGSEA. The CDR3 length is 15 residues. V was clipped by 6 bases and J by 2 bases; unmatched bases: 12. CDR3 sequence (DNA): TGCAGCGTCTCCCCTCCGGACAGGGATACCTACGAGCAGTACTTC. It translates to CSVSPPDRDTYEQYF.

V usage is TRBV9 and J usage is TRBJ2-2, with D perhaps matching TRBD1 or TRBD2 (6 bases each). V was cut by 2 bases and J by 4 bases, with 12 bases left in between. CDR1 is SGDLS and CDR2 is YYNGEE in the germline V gene. The CDR3 spans 15 residues. The CDR3 is CASSVGGSITGELFF. The DNA for the CDR3 is TGTGCCAGCAGCGTCGGGGGCTCCATCACCGGGGAGCTGTTTTTT.

This chain links TRBV18 with TRBJ1-4; no reliable D call. Trimming took off 3 bases at V and 11 bases at J, with 10 bases between the two ends. The CDR3 is 12 amino acids. CDR1 is KGHSH, CDR2 LQKENI, per germline. This CDR3 is CASSPSREKLFF. The CDR3 bases are TGTGCCAGCTCACCGAGCCGGGAGAAACTGTTTTTT. Looking up the rest from reference TRBV18 and TRBJ1-4 gives the full variable domain: NAGVMQNPRHLVRRRGQEARLRCSPMKGHSHVYWYRQLPEEGLKFMVYLQKENIIDESGMPKERFSAEFPKEGPSILRIQQVVRGDSAAYFCASSPSREKLFFGSGTQLSVL.

CDR3 coding DNA: TGTGCCAGTAGTATCGGAGGGGGCTTCGCTGAAGCTTTCTTT. Its protein product is CASSIGGGFAEAFF. The chain combines TRBV19 with TRBJ1-1; 7 bases are shared with TRBD1. J lost 6 bases, V lost 3 bases, and 7 bases had no gene match. CDR1 LNHDA and CDR2 SQIVND come from the germline V gene (reference sequence). This CDR3 spans 14 amino acids.

This clone came up once. V gene TRBV28 combines with J gene TRBJ1-5; D may be TRBD1 (6 bases). This CDR3 contains 15 residues. Looked up from germline, CDR1 is MDHEN and CDR2 is SYDVKM. The V end lost 6 bases, the J end lost 0 bases, and 12 bases lay between the germline ends. DNA for the CDR3: TGTGCCAGCAGCCGAGGACAGATTAGCAATCAGCCCCAGCATTTT. Protein sequence: CASSRGQISNQPQHF.

This clone was detected once. V is TRBV21-1 and J is TRBJ2-3; TRBD1, the table's D call, was not compared with the DNA. TRBV21-1 is recorded as a pseudogene. The CDR3 contains 18 residues. CDR3 loop: CASRLGGGSGQGTDTQYF. In nucleotides, the CDR3 is TGTGCCAGCAGGTTGGGGGGGGGCTCGGGACAGGGGACCGATACGCAGTATTTT.

This clone was detected a few times. This chain links TRBV6-1 with TRBJ1-1; weak D call: TRBD1 (5 bases). The CDR3 has 14 amino acids. V was pared by 2 bases and J by 11 bases, with 18 bases between. Germline lookup yields CDR1 MNHNS and CDR2 SASEGT. The CDR3 bases are TGTGCCAGCAGTGAATATTCAGGGAAACGGATTGCTTTCTTT. Encoded protein: CASSEYSGKRIAFF.

This clone showed up just once. This chain uses TRBV5-6 with TRBJ1-3; D unresolved. Germline loops: CDR1 SGHDT, CDR2 YYEEEE. CDR3 length: 15 residues. V lost 0 bases to trimming and J lost 0 bases, with 7 bases between them. The CDR3 loop is CASSLGTFSGNTIYF. The CDR3 DNA reads as TGTGCCAGCAGCTTGGGCACGTTCTCTGGAAACACCATATATTTT.

This clone came up a few times. V and J are TRBV19 and TRBJ2-5; a weak D match, TRBD1 (6 bases). This CDR3 is built from 16 residues. Trimming took off 0 bases at V and 5 bases at J, with 16 bases between the two ends. In germline, CDR1 is LNHDA, CDR2 SQIVND (reference sequence). The CDR3 DNA sequence: TGTGCCAGTAGTATAGATCGCTCAGGGGCGATGGAGACCCAGTACTTC. Amino acid sequence: CASSIDRSGAMETQYF. Looking up the rest from reference TRBV19 and TRBJ2-5 gives the full variable domain: DGGITQSPKYLFRKEGQNVTLSCEQNLNHDAMYWYRQDPGQGLRLIYYSQIVNDFQKGDIAEGYSVSREKKESFPLTVTSAQKNPTAFYLCASSIDRSGAMETQYFGPGTRLLVL.

The chain combines TRBV15 with TRBJ2-1, with D uncertain. The ends were cut back, 4 bases at V and 5 bases at J, with 3 bases in the middle. Germline loops: CDR1 LNHNV, CDR2 YYDKDF (reference sequence). The CDR3 loop spans 11 amino acids. CDR3: CATSKHNEQFF. The CDR3 DNA is TGTGCCACCAGCAAACACAATGAGCAGTTCTTC.

This clone was detected a few times. V gene TRBV11-2 combines with J gene TRBJ2-7; either TRBD1 or TRBD2 may fit D (5 bases each). Trimming took 5 bases from V and 5 from J, leaving 16 bases between them. The length of the CDR3 is 14 residues. Germline CDR1 reads SGHAT; CDR2 reads FQNNGV. CDR3 bases: TGTGCCAGCAGCCCGAGGGGTTCTCACAACGAGCAGTACTTC. The encoded protein is CASSPRGSHNEQYF.

The chain has TRBV28 and TRBJ1-1; D might be TRBD1 (5 bases). V was clipped by 10 bases and J by 0 bases, with 15 bases between them. The CDR3 is 14 residues long. Germline-derived CDR1 and CDR2 are MDHEN and SYDVKM. Here the CDR3 reads CATRGLLMNTEAFF. For the CDR3, the DNA is TGTGCCACTAGGGGATTGTTAATGAACACTGAAGCTTTCTTT.

Only a few counts were recorded for this clone. V is TRBV19 and J is TRBJ2-2, with D maybe TRBD1 (5 bases). V was pared by 2 bases and J by 0 bases, with 10 bases between. This CDR3 spans 16 amino acids. The germline CDR1 and CDR2 sequences are LNHDA and SQIVND (reference sequence). This CDR3 reads CASSIIAGTNTGELFF. The CDR3, as DNA: TGTGCCAGTAGTATAATAGCAGGGACGAACACCGGGGAGCTGTTTTTT. Together with reference TRBV19 and TRBJ2-2, the CDR3 gives the full variable domain: DGGITQSPKYLFRKEGQNVTLSCEQNLNHDAMYWYRQDPGQGLRLIYYSQIVNDFQKGDIAEGYSVSREKKESFPLTVTSAQKNPTAFYLCASSIIAGTNTGELFFGEGSRLTVL.

The chain carries TRBV5-1 and TRBJ1-6; possibly TRBD1 for D (6 bases). Germline V gene sequence: CDR1 SGHRS, CDR2 YFSETQ. This CDR3 spans 16 amino acids. V lost 3 bases and J lost 8, with 18 bases in between. The CDR3 DNA reads as TGCGCCAGCAGCTGGGGGCAGGGCTCCGGGGATTCACCCCTCCACTTT. Its translation: CASSWGQGSGDSPLHF.

The rearrangement uses TRBV6-5 and TRBJ1-5, with TRBD1 as a possible D gene (5 bases). Per germline, CDR1 MNHEY and CDR2 SVGAGI. V dropped 5 bases and J dropped 6 bases, with 14 bases sitting between them. The CDR3 covers 14 residues. CDR3 amino acids: CASSRTPTGQPQHF. The CDR3 region has the DNA TGTGCCAGCAGTCGGACCCCAACAGGTCAGCCCCAGCATTTT.

V and J are TRBV7-2 and TRBJ1-1; no clear D gene. The CDR3 consists of 15 residues. V gave up 2 bases and J gave up 0 bases, with 10 bases separating them. Germline CDR1 and CDR2: SGHTA and FQGNSA. The CDR3 region has the DNA TGTGCCAGCAGCTTACTCCGGGTAGTGAACACTGAAGCTTTCTTT. It encodes CASSLLRVVNTEAFF.

The rearrangement joins TRBV27 to TRBJ1-1, with 8 bases lining up with TRBD1. V shed 4 bases, J shed 6 bases, and the junction held 7 bases outside the gene matches. In germline, CDR1 is MNHEY, CDR2 SMNVEV (reference sequence). The CDR3 length is 14 residues. The CDR3 region is CASSSPATGAEAFF. CDR3 bases: TGTGCCAGCAGTTCGCCCGCGACAGGGGCTGAAGCTTTCTTT.

This chain joins TRBV19 and TRBJ1-2; TRBD1 agrees at 9 bases. CDR3 size: 17 residues. The trim removed 5 bases at V and 9 bases at J, leaving 19 bases unmatched. In germline, CDR1 is LNHDA, CDR2 SQIVND (reference sequence). Here the CDR3 reads CASSEPPYRDRDHSYTF. CDR3 DNA sequence: TGTGCCAGTAGTGAGCCCCCTTATCGGGACAGGGACCACAGCTACACCTTC.

The gene calls are TRBV10-2 and TRBJ2-3; D uncertain. The CDR3 has 14 amino acids. The V end lost 2 bases, the J end lost 5 bases, and 11 bases lay between the germline ends. Germline CDR1 reads WSHSY; CDR2 reads SAAADI. CDR3 DNA: TGCGCCAGCAGTGAGATGGACGTCAGAGATACGCAGTATTTT. This codes for CASSEMDVRDTQYF.

In its sample, this clone was seen a few times. The J gene is TRBJ2-1, the V gene TRBV5-6; 9 positions agree with TRBD1. V lost 4 bases to trimming and J lost 5 bases; unmatched junction nucleotides: 7. From germline, CDR1 is SGHDT and CDR2 YYEEEE. The CDR3 contains 15 residues. CDR3 DNA: TGTGCCAGCAGCGGGACAGGGTATGCCGACAATGAGCAGTTCTTC. Amino acids: CASSGTGYADNEQFF.